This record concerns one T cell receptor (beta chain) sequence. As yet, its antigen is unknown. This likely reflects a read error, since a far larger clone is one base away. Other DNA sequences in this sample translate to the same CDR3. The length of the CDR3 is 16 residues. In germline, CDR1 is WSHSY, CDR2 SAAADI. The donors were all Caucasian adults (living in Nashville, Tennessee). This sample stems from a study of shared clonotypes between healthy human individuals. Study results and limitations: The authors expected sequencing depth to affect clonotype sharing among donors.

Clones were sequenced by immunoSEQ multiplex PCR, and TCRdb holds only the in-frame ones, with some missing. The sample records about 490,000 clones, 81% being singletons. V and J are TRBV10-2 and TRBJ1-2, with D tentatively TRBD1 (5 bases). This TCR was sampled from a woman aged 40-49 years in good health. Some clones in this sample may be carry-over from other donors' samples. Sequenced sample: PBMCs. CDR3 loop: CASSEGTDRSNYGYTF. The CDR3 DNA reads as TGCGCTAGCAGTGAAGGGACTGACCGTTCTAACTATGGCTACACCTTC.